This entry lists 18 T cell receptor beta chains sequenced from one sample in a study of blood T cell repertoires in COVID-19. Method: immunoSEQ multiplex PCR; TCRdb's copy keeps in-frame clones and lacks some. The sample lists around 100,000 clones, approximately 62% occurring once. Material: peripheral blood. The receptors were sampled from a man older than 75 with acute or convalescent COVID-19.

The rearrangement uses TRBV6-5 and TRBJ2-3, with 7 bases that match TRBD2. CDR1 MNHEY and CDR2 SVGAGI come from the germline V gene. The length of the CDR3 is 13 residues. V lost 6 bases to trimming and J lost 4 bases; unmatched junction nucleotides: 4. The CDR3 bases are TGTGCCAGCAGCCGGAGCGGGGCAGATACGCAGTATTTT. Protein product: CASSRSGADTQYF.

V gene TRBV12-5 combines with J gene TRBJ2-1; a possible D gene is TRBD1 (5 bases). The CDR3 has 16 amino acids. CDR1 and CDR2 (germline): LGHNT, FRNRAP. V shed 1 base and J shed 10 bases, with 20 bases lying between them. The CDR3 DNA reads as TGTGCTAGTGGTTTGGCTGGGCAGGGTGGGTTAAGGGAGCAGTTCTTC. Its protein product is CASGLAGQGGLREQFF.

The chain is built from TRBV2 and TRBJ2-6, with D unclear. Per the germline V gene, CDR1 is SNHLY and CDR2 is FYNNEI. The CDR3 consists of 13 residues. V lost 6 bases and J 3 bases, leaving 6 bases between the germline ends. The CDR3 DNA reads TGTGCCAGCAGCCAGTATGGGGCCAACGTCCTGACTTTC. It is translated as CASSQYGANVLTF.

This sequence joins TRBV5-8 and TRBJ2-3, with TRBD1 identical over 7 bases. CDR1 is SGHTS and CDR2 is YDEGEE in the germline V gene. The CDR3 length is 15 residues. V was clipped by 2 bases and J by 6 bases; unmatched bases: 9. The CDR3 loop is CASSFRGSRSDTQYF. The CDR3 DNA sequence: TGTGCCAGCAGCTTCAGGGGGTCCAGGTCGGATACGCAGTATTTT.

The rearrangement uses TRBV7-2 and TRBJ2-3; possible D gene TRBD2, 5 bases. CDR3 length: 15 amino acids. Trimming left V 3 bases short and J 2 bases short, with 12 bases between. Germline loops: CDR1 SGHTA, CDR2 FQGNSA. CDR3 in DNA: TGTGCCAGCAGCTTGGGCTCCGGGGTCACAGATACGCAGTATTTT. This sequence encodes CASSLGSGVTDTQYF.

The chain recombines TRBV3-1 (or the pseudogene TRBV3-2) with TRBJ2-1, with D possibly being TRBD1 (5 bases). Germline CDR1 reads LGHDT; CDR2 reads YNNKEL (reference sequence). CDR3 size: 16 residues. V lost 1 base to trimming and J lost 7 bases, with 17 bases between them. CDR3 coding DNA: TGTGCCAGCAGCCAAGTACGCCAGGGAAAGGGTAATGAGCAGTTCTTC. It codes for CASSQVRQGKGNEQFF.

The V call is TRBV11-2, the J call TRBJ2-5; 9 positions match TRBD2. After removal of 0 bases from V and 6 bases from J, the junction contained 2 bases not matched to a gene. The germline V gene encodes CDR1 SGHAT and CDR2 FQNNGV. There are 14 residues in the CDR3. The CDR3 DNA follows: TGTGCCAGCAGCTTAGATAGCGGGAGACAGACCCAGTACTTC. Amino acids: CASSLDSGRQTQYF.

V gene TRBV30 combines with J gene TRBJ2-3, with 9 bases lining up with TRBD1. The CDR3 loop spans 14 amino acids. V trimming: 1 base; J trimming: 2 bases; junction bases outside the gene matches: 1. Germline CDR1 reads GTSNPN; CDR2 reads SVGIG (reference sequence). In nucleotides, the CDR3 is TGTGCCTGGAGTGACAGGGGGCCCACAGATACGCAGTATTTT. This gives the protein CAWSDRGPTDTQYF.

The chain employs TRBV27 and TRBJ2-1, with 7 bases lining up with TRBD2. CDR3 length equals 14 residues. V trimming: 4 bases; J trimming: 8 bases; junction bases outside the gene matches: 8. Germline V gene sequence: CDR1 MNHEY, CDR2 SMNVEV (reference sequence). This CDR3 is CASSWAPGGYEQFF. CDR3 coding DNA: TGTGCCAGCAGTTGGGCCCCCGGGGGGTATGAGCAGTTCTTC.

The V call is TRBV11-1, the J call TRBJ2-7; TRBD2 matches at 7 bases. V lost 1 base, J lost 2 bases, and 5 bases stayed unmatched. The germline V gene encodes CDR1 SGHAT and CDR2 FQDESV (reference sequence). The CDR3 consists of 15 residues. In DNA form, the CDR3 reads TGTGCCAGCAGCTTAGAACTAGCGAGCACCTACGAGCAGTACTTC. Amino acid sequence: CASSLELASTYEQYF.

Only one count was recorded for this clone. The rearrangement joins TRBV5-6 to TRBJ2-5, with D maybe TRBD1 (5 bases). Germline V gene data show CDR1 as SGHDT and CDR2 as YYEEEE. V shed 1 base and J shed 3 bases, with 10 bases lying between them. The CDR3 runs to 14 residues. The DNA of the CDR3 is TGTGCCAGCAGCTTGCCGACAGTTAAAGAGACCCAGTACTTC. Its protein product is CASSLPTVKETQYF.

Comment on this clone: Different DNA sequences within this sample yield the same CDR3. The V gene is TRBV7-9, the J gene TRBJ1-1; 11 nucleotides align to TRBD1. The CDR3 contains 14 residues. V lost 4 bases, J lost 5 bases, and 3 bases stayed unmatched. CDR1 is SEHNR, CDR2 FQNEAQ, per germline (reference sequence). CDR3 protein: CASSSGQGETEAFF. The CDR3 DNA follows: TGTGCCAGCAGCTCGGGACAGGGGGAGACTGAAGCTTTCTTT.

This clone was detected a few times. Relative to the germline gene, one junction end is altered; a read error may explain this. This chain connects TRBV27 to TRBJ2-7; no clear D. The germline V gene encodes CDR1 MNHEY and CDR2 SMNVEV (reference sequence). This CDR3 has 12 residues. The CDR3 here is CASNLIAAEQYF. CDR3 coding DNA: TGTGCCAGCAATTTAATCGCGGCCGAGCAGTACTTC.

The CDR3 spells CSVVDSNYGYTF. The CDR3 region has the DNA TGCAGCGTTGTGGACAGCAACTATGGCTACACCTTC. The V call is TRBV29-1, the J call TRBJ1-2; TRBD1 is a possible D gene (6 bases). Per germline, CDR1 SQVTM and CDR2 ANQGSEA. The CDR3 sequence is 12 residues long. The ends were cut back, 4 bases at V and 2 bases at J, with 8 bases in the middle.

The chain couples TRBV9 to TRBJ1-1; the D is unclear. The V end was cut by 2 bases, the J end by 1 base, with 12 bases between. Germline loops: CDR1 SGDLS, CDR2 YYNGEE. This CDR3 contains 15 residues. The CDR3 spells CASSVTPTGNTEAFF. CDR3 sequence (DNA): TGTGCCAGCAGCGTTACTCCGACGGGGAACACTGAAGCTTTCTTT.

This clone was counted only a few times. The chain uses TRBV30 and TRBJ2-4; 9 nucleotides line up with TRBD2. The V gene's germline CDR1 is GTSNPN and CDR2 SVGIG (reference sequence). CDR3 size: 14 residues. The junction had 9 bases not matched to a gene; V was cut back by 5 bases and J by 7 bases. The CDR3 DNA sequence: TGTGCCTGGGGAAACAAGGCGGGGGGGAACATTCAGTACTTC. Translating it yields CAWGNKAGGNIQYF.

This sequence joins TRBV30 and TRBJ2-3; 14 nucleotides agree with TRBD2. The junction had 13 bases not matched to a gene; V was cut back by 7 bases and J by 4 bases. The CDR3 length is 17 residues. Germline loops: CDR1 GTSNPN, CDR2 SVGIG (reference sequence). For the CDR3, the DNA is TGTGCCTCCGGGTTGACGGGGGGACTAGCGGGGGCAGATACGCAGTATTTT. Its protein is CASGLTGGLAGADTQYF.

This clone was seen only a few times. CDR3 sequence reads: CASSSAKDGRGKNIQYF. CDR3 nucleotides: TGTGCCAGCAGCAGCGCGAAGGACGGCAGGGGCAAAAACATTCAGTACTTC. This chain connects TRBV5-4 to TRBJ2-4; D possibly corresponds to TRBD1 (6 bases). Germline CDR1 reads SGHNT; CDR2 reads YYREEE (reference sequence). The length of the CDR3 is 17 residues. V was cut by 4 bases and J by 3 bases, with 20 bases left in between.